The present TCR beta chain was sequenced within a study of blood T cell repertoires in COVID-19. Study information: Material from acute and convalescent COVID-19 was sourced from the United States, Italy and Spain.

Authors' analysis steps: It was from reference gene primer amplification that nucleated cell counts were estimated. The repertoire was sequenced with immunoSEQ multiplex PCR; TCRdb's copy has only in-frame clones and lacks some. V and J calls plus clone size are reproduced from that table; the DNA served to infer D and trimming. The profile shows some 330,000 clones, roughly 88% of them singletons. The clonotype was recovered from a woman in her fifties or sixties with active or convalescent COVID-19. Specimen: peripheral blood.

The CDR3 DNA reads TGTGCCAGCAGATCCTCCACGACAGGGATGGGTCAGCCCCAGCATTTT. It translates to CASRSSTTGMGQPQHF. V is TRBV27 and J is TRBJ1-5, with TRBD1 matching over 7 bases. The CDR3 length is 16 residues. Per the germline V gene, CDR1 is MNHEY and CDR2 is SMNVEV (reference sequence). Losses at the gene ends were 6 bases for V and 6 bases for J; bases not matched to a gene: 14.